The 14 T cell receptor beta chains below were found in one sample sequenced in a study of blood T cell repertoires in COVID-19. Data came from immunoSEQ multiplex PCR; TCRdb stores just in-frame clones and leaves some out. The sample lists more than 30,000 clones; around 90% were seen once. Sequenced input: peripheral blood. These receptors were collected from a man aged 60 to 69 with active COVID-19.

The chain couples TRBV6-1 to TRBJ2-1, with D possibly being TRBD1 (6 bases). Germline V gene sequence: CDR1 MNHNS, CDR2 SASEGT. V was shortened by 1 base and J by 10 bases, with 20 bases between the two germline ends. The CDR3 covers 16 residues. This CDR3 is CASSEEGQGAGWEQFF. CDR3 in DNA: TGTGCCAGCAGTGAAGAGGGACAAGGGGCTGGATGGGAGCAGTTCTTC.

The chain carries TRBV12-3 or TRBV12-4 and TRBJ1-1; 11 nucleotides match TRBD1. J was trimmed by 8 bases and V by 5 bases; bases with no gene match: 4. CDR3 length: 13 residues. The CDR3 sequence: CASSRGTGGEAFF. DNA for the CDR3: TGTGCCAGCAGTCGCGGGACAGGGGGAGAAGCTTTCTTT.

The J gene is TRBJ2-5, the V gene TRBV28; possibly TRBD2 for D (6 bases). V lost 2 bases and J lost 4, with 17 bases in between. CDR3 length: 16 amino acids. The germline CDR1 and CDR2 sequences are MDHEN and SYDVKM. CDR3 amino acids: CASSLPLVGSRETQYF. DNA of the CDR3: TGTGCCAGCAGTTTACCTCTTGTCGGGAGTAGAGAGACCCAGTACTTC. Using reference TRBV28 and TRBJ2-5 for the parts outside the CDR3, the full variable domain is DVKVTQSSRYLVKRTGEKVFLECVQDMDHENMFWYRQDPGLGLRLIYFSYDVKMKEKGDIPEGYSVSREKKERFSLILESASTNQTSMYLCASSLPLVGSRETQYFGPGTRLLVL.

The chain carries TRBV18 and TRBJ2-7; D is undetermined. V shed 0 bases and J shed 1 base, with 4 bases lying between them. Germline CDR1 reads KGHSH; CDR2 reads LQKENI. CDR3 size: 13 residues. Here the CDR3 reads CASSPPLSYEQYF. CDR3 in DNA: TGTGCCAGCTCACCACCGCTATCCTACGAGCAGTACTTC.

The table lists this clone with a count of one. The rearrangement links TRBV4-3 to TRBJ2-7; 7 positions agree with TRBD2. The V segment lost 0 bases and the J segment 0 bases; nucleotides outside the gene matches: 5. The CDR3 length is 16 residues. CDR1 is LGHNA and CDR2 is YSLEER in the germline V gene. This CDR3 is CASSQDYGGSSYEQYF. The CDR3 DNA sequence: TGCGCCAGCAGCCAAGACTATGGCGGGAGCTCCTACGAGCAGTACTTC.

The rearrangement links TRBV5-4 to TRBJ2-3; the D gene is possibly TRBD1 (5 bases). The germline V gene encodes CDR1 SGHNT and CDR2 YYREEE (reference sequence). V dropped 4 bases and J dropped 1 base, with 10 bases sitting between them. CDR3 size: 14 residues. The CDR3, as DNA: TGTGCCAGCAGCCCGAGGACACGCACAGATACGCAGTATTTT. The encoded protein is CASSPRTRTDTQYF.

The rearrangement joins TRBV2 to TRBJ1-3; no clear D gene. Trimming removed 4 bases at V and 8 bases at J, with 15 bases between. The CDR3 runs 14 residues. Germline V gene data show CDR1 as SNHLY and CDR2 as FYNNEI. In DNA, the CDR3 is TGTGCCAGCAGTGGCGAGGGTTTTACGGACACCATATATTTT. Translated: CASSGEGFTDTIYF.

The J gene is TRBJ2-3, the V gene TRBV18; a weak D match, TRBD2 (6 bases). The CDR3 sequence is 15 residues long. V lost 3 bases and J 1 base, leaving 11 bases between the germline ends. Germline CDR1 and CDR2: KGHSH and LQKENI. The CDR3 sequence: CASSPGGLGTDTQYF. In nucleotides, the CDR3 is TGTGCCAGCTCACCTGGGGGACTCGGCACAGATACGCAGTATTTT. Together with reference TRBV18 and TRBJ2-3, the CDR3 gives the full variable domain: NAGVMQNPRHLVRRRGQEARLRCSPMKGHSHVYWYRQLPEEGLKFMVYLQKENIIDESGMPKERFSAEFPKEGPSILRIQQVVRGDSAAYFCASSPGGLGTDTQYFGPGTRLTVL.

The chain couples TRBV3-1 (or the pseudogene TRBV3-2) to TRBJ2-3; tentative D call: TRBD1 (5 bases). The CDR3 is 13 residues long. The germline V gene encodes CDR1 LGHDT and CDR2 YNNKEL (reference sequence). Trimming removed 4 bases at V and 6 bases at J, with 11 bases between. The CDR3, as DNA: TGTGCCAGCAGCCGATCAGGGTATGATACGCAGTATTTT. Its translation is CASSRSGYDTQYF.

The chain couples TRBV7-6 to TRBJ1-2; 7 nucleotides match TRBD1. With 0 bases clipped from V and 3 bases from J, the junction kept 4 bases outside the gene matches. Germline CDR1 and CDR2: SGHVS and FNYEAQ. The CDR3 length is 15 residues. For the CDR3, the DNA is TGTGCCAGCAGCTTAGCTCAAGGACAGGACTATGGCTACACCTTC. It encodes CASSLAQGQDYGYTF.

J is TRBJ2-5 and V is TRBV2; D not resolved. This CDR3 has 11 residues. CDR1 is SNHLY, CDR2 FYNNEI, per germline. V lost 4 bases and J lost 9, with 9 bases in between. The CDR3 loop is CASSAEAAQYF. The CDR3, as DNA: TGTGCCAGCAGTGCCGAGGCGGCCCAGTACTTC.

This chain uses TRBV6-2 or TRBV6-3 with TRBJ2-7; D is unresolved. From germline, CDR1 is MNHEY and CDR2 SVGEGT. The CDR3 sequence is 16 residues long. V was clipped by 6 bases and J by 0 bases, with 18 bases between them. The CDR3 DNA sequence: TGTGCCAGCAGCCCTACCTCCTGGAGCAGCTCCTACGAGCAGTACTTC. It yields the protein CASSPTSWSSSYEQYF.

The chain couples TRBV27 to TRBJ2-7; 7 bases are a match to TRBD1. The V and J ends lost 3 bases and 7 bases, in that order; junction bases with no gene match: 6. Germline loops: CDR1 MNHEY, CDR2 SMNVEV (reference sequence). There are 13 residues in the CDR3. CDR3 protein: CASSFHRGGEQYF. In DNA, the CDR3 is TGTGCCAGCAGTTTCCACAGGGGTGGAGAGCAGTACTTC.

CDR3 DNA sequence: TGTGCCAGCAGCTGGGGAATGACAGAACAAGAGACCCAGTACTTC. Protein: CASSWGMTEQETQYF. The chain couples TRBV7-2 to TRBJ2-5; a possible D gene is TRBD1 (5 bases). The CDR3 loop spans 15 amino acids. Trimming removed 4 bases from V and 2 bases from J, with 14 bases in between. Germline V CDR1 and CDR2: SGHTA, FQGNSA.